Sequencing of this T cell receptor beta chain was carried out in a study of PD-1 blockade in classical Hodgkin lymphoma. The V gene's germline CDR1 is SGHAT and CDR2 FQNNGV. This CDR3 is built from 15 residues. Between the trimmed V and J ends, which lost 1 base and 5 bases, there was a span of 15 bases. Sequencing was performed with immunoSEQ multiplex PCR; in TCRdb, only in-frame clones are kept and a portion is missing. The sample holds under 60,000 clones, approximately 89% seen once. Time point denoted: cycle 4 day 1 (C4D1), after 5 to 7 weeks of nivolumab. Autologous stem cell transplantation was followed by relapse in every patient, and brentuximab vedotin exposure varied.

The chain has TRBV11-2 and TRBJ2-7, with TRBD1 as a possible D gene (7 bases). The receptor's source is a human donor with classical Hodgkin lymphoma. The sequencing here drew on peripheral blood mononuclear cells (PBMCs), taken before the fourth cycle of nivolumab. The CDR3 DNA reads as TGTGCCAGCAGCTTAGTAAACAGGGGAGGCCACGAGCAGTACTTC. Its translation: CASSLVNRGGHEQYF.